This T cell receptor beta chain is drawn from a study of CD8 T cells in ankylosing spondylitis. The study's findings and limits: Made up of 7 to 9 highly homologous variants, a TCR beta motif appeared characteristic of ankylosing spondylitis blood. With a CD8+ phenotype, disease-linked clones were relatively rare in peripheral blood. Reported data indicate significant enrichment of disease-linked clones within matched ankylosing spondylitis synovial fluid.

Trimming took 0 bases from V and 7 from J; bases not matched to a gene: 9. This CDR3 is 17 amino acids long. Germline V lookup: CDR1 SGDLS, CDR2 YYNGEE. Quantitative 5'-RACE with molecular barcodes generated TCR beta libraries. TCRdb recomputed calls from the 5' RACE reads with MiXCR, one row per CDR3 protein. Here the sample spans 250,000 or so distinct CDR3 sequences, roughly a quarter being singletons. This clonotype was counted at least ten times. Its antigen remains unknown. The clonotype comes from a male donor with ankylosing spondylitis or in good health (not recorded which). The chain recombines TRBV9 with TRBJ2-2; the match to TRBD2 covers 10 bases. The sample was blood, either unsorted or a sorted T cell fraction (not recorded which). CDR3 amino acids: CASSVVSGGASIGELFF. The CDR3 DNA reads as TGTGCCAGCAGCGTAGTCAGCGGGGGGGCCAGTATCGGGGAGCTGTTTTTT.